This T cell receptor beta chain derives from a study of blood T cell repertoires in COVID-19. Method: immunoSEQ multiplex PCR; TCRdb's copy keeps in-frame clones and lacks some. The table includes hundreds of thousands of clones, 85% detected once. Source material: peripheral blood. The sequence came from a man aged 50-60 years with active or convalescent COVID-19.

As DNA, the CDR3 is TGTGCCAGTAGTATAGACAACGGGGGTGAAAAACTGTTTTTT. Its translation: CASSIDNGGEKLFF. The genes are TRBV19 and TRBJ1-4, with D possibly matching TRBD1 (5 bases). The CDR3 is 14 amino acids. Per the germline V gene, CDR1 is LNHDA and CDR2 is SQIVND (reference sequence). V lost 0 bases, J lost 7 bases, and 9 bases lay in between.